The next 11 T cell receptor beta chains were all read from a single sample in a study of technical replicates of blood from four donors. Using immunoSEQ multiplex PCR, the repertoire was profiled, and TCRdb retains in-frame clones only, with some absent. The top ten hold approximately 0.35% of the sample, which has approximately 79,000 clones, 85% to 95% seen once. The sequencing sample was made of T cells isolated from PBMCs. The receptors here all came from a human donor in good health.

The chain carries TRBV4-2 and TRBJ1-1; D gene ambiguous. The CDR3 has 13 residues. V shed 1 base and J shed 11 bases, with 14 bases lying between them. Germline CDR1 and CDR2: LGHNA and YNFKEQ. The CDR3 nucleotides read TGTGCCAGCAGCCAAGGCGGGCCGACAATGGCTTTCTTT. Protein product: CASSQGGPTMAFF.

This clone was recorded once. V usage is TRBV18 and J usage is TRBJ2-2; TRBD2 agrees at 13 bases. Germline V gene data show CDR1 as KGHSH and CDR2 as LQKENI. The trim removed 4 bases at V and 4 bases at J, leaving 3 bases unmatched. CDR3 length: 16 amino acids. The CDR3 nucleotides read TGTGCCAGCTCACGCCGGACTAGCGGGAGCACCGGGGAGCTGTTTTTT. As protein: CASSRRTSGSTGELFF.

This chain uses TRBV27 with TRBJ2-7; TRBD1 matches at 9 bases. The CDR3 length is 16 residues. Trimming cost V 2 bases and J 6 bases; bases outside gene matches: 11. The germline gives CDR1 MNHEY, CDR2 SMNVEV (reference sequence). The CDR3 region is CASSLLLGQGPVEQYF. Written as DNA, the CDR3 is TGTGCCAGCAGTTTACTGCTGGGACAGGGCCCCGTCGAGCAGTACTTC.

The chain carries TRBV27 and TRBJ2-3; possible D gene TRBD2, 6 bases. This CDR3 comprises 14 residues. Germline lookup yields CDR1 MNHEY and CDR2 SMNVEV (reference sequence). Deletions cut 3 bases from V and 3 bases from J, with 10 bases between. This chain's CDR3 is CASSLTAGTDTQYF. CDR3 coding DNA: TGTGCCAGCAGTTTGACGGCGGGAACAGATACGCAGTATTTT.

This chain joins TRBV11-2 and TRBJ2-3; tentatively, D is TRBD2 (5 bases). CDR1 is SGHAT and CDR2 is FQNNGV in the germline V gene. V was pared by 5 bases and J by 1 base, with 13 bases between. The CDR3 contains 15 residues. The CDR3 loop is CASSQTGGGTDTQYF. The DNA of the CDR3 is TGTGCCAGCAGCCAAACTGGAGGAGGCACAGATACGCAGTATTTT.

This clone came up once. The chain carries TRBV5-4 and TRBJ2-2; 7 nucleotides align to TRBD1. CDR1 and CDR2 (germline): SGHNT, YYREEE (reference sequence). The CDR3 sequence is 14 residues long. With V trimmed by 0 bases and J by 11 bases, 7 bases remained unmatched. CDR3 DNA: TGTGCCAGCAGCTTGGCAGGGGGACCCGTAGAGCTGTTTTTT. Translated, it gives CASSLAGGPVELFF.

This clone came up once. This chain connects TRBV2 to TRBJ2-1; perhaps TRBD1 as D (5 bases). Looked up from germline, CDR1 is SNHLY and CDR2 is FYNNEI. V lost 2 bases and J 9 bases, leaving 5 bases between the germline ends. This CDR3 comprises 11 residues. The CDR3, as DNA: TGTGCCAGCAGTGAACAGGGTGAGCAGTTCTTC. It codes for CASSEQGEQFF.

The V gene is TRBV18, the J gene TRBJ1-4; 7 nucleotides agree with TRBD1. Unmatched junction bases numbered 15, after V lost 3 bases and J lost 8 bases. This CDR3 comprises 17 residues. Germline-derived CDR1 and CDR2 are KGHSH and LQKENI. CDR3 nucleotide sequence: TGTGCCAGCTCACCCATGACAGGGAGGTATGATGGCGAAAAACTGTTTTTT. Translation gives CASSPMTGRYDGEKLFF.

This sequence joins TRBV19 and TRBJ1-5; 11 bases agree with TRBD1. The germline CDR1 and CDR2 sequences are LNHDA and SQIVND (reference sequence). Trimming cost V 4 bases and J 7 bases; bases outside gene matches: 6. The CDR3 is 15 residues long. CDR3 in amino acids: CASSNGGTGGQPQHF. CDR3 sequence (DNA): TGTGCCAGTAGTAATGGGGGGACAGGGGGGCAGCCCCAGCATTTT.

The chain employs TRBV28 and TRBJ1-2; 8 nucleotides align to TRBD1. The germline CDR1 and CDR2 sequences are MDHEN and SYDVKM. Unmatched junction bases numbered 10, after V lost 5 bases and J lost 2 bases. The CDR3 loop spans 16 amino acids. The CDR3, as DNA: TGTGCCAGCAGTCCCCCCCCCTACAGGGGGAACTATGGCTACACCTTC. It codes for CASSPPPYRGNYGYTF.

The V and J genes are TRBV6-1 and TRBJ2-7, with a possible D match to TRBD2 (5 bases). Between the trimmed V and J ends, which lost 4 bases and 7 bases, there was a span of 8 bases. Germline V gene data show CDR1 as MNHNS and CDR2 as SASEGT. The CDR3 sequence is 11 residues long. The CDR3 is CASSGLREQYF. In nucleotides, the CDR3 is TGTGCCAGCAGTGGACTAAGGGAGCAGTACTTC.